This entry concerns a single TCR beta chain. Germline CDR1 MDHEN, CDR2 SYDVKM. V lost 6 bases and J 0 bases, leaving 7 bases between the germline ends. The CDR3 extends over 13 amino acids. The study sampled blood at baseline, cycle 4 day 1, and cycle 7 day 1. This sample is drawn from a study of OX40 agonist ivuxolimab in advanced cancers. Produced via immunoSEQ multiplex PCR; TCRdb's table is partial and in-frame only. Here the sample spans around 25,000 clones, around four fifths being singletons. The sequence derives from an adult with an advanced solid tumor such as melanoma, head and neck, liver or kidney cancer. The chain joins TRBV28 to TRBJ2-3; D is ambiguous. The specimen was CD4+ or CD8+ T cells sorted from blood, collected in a trial of the OX40 agonist ivuxolimab. The chain's CDR3 is CASRPGSTDTQYF. The DNA of the CDR3 is TGTGCCAGCAGGCCTGGGAGCACAGATACGCAGTATTTT.